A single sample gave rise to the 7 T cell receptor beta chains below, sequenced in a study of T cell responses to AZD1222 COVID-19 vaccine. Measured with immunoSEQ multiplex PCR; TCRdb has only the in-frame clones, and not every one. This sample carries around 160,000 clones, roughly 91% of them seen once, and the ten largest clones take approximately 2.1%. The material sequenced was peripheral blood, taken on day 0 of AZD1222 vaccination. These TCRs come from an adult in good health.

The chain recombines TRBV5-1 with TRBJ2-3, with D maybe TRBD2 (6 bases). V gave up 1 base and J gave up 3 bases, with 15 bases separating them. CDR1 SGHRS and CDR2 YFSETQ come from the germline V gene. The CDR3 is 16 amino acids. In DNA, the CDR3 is TGCGCCAGCAGCTTGTGGGGGGACGTTGTAACAGATACGCAGTATTTT. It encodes CASSLWGDVVTDTQYF.

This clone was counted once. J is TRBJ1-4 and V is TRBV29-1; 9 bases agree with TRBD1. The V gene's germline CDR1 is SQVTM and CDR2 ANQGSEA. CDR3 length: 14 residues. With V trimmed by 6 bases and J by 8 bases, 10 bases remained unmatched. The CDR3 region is CSVAGTGIREKLFF. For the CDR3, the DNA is TGCAGCGTAGCCGGGACAGGGATACGAGAAAAACTGTTTTTT.

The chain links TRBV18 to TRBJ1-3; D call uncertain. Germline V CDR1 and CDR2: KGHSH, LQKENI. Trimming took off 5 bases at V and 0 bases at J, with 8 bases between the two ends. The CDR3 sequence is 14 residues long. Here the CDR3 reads CASSLSFSGNTIYF. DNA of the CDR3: TGTGCCAGCTCATTAAGCTTCTCTGGAAACACCATATATTTT.

CDR3 protein: CASSFSSGELFF. The CDR3 nucleotides read TGTGCCAGCAGCTTTAGTTCTGGGGAGCTGTTTTTT. The chain couples TRBV5-4 to TRBJ2-2; D remains unclear. Trimming pared 2 bases from V and 8 bases from J, leaving 7 bases between. The CDR3 is 12 residues long. CDR1 SGHNT and CDR2 YYREEE come from the germline V gene (reference sequence).

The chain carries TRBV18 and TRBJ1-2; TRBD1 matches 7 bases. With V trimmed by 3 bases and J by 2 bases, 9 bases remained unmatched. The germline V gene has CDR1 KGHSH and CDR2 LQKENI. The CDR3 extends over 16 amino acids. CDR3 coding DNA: TGTGCCAGCTCACCTGCTCCGGGACAGACCAACTATGGCTACACCTTC. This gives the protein CASSPAPGQTNYGYTF.

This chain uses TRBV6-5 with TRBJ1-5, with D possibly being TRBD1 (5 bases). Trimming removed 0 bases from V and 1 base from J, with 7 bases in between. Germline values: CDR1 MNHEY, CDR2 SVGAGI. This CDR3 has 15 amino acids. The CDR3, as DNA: TGTGCCAGCAGTTACTCGACAGCAAGCAATCAGCCCCAGCATTTT. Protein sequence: CASSYSTASNQPQHF.

The DNA of the CDR3 is TGTGCCAGCAGCTGGGGGGACAGGGGCCACAATCAGCCCCAGCATTTT. Translated: CASSWGDRGHNQPQHF. V usage is TRBV5-5 and J usage is TRBJ1-5; the match to TRBD1 covers 10 bases. The length of the CDR3 is 16 residues. CDR1 and CDR2 (germline): SGHKS, YYEKEE (reference sequence). Unmatched junction bases numbered 6, after V lost 3 bases and J lost 3 bases.